This T cell receptor beta chain came from a study of T cell repertoires in cytomegalovirus infection. This clonotype was counted at least ten times. The CDR3 runs 12 residues. Between the trimmed V and J ends, which lost 3 bases and 6 bases, there was a span of 6 bases. In germline, CDR1 is SGHVS, CDR2 FNYEAQ. Each CDR3 protein gets one entry after TCRdb re-called the reads with MiXCR. The sample lists approximately 500,000 distinct CDR3 sequences, about 15% seen once, with 20% to 30% in the top ten. This sequence joins TRBV7-6 and TRBJ2-4, with D perhaps matching TRBD2 (6 bases). This receptor was identified in a human donor in good health (CMV status not recorded). Some clones in this sample may be carry-over from other donors' samples. Material: CD8+ T cells from PBMCs. Here the CDR3 DNA reads TGTGCCAGCAGCTTCGGGGGAAACATTCAGTACTTC. Its protein product is CASSFGGNIQYF.